This T cell receptor beta chain was captured by sequencing in a study of cytomegalovirus exposure and HLA in healthy donors. The CDR3 runs 14 residues. V was clipped by 0 bases and J by 5 bases; unmatched bases: 3. In germline, CDR1 is SGHVS, CDR2 FQNEAQ. 13 Jbeta primers and 60 Vbeta primers were used for the PCR. In the authors' workflow: The count from a later analysis was about 80 million unique TCR beta chains, around 10 million of them shared. Produced via immunoSEQ multiplex PCR; TCRdb's table is partial and in-frame only. V and J calls and clone size are given by that table; D and trimming were obtained from the DNA. The sample includes about 51,000 clones. As to this clone: What it binds is not known.

Study findings and constraints: Associated with cytomegalovirus, according to the listing, were 150 to 200 TCR beta chains.

Source material: PBMCs. The sequence derives from a man aged 40-50 years in good health and CMV-seropositive. V and J are TRBV7-8 and TRBJ2-5; 7 bases align to TRBD2. This CDR3 is CASSLAARGETQYF. The DNA for the CDR3 is TGTGCCAGCAGCTTAGCTGCGCGGGGGGAGACCCAGTACTTC.